This TCR beta chain was identified in a study of cytomegalovirus exposure and HLA in healthy donors. Study outcomes and limitations: Later analysis showed TCR association rates varying by HLA locus, highest for DRB1 and lowest for HLA-C.

The germline V gene has CDR1 MNHNS and CDR2 SASEGT. V was pared by 2 bases and J by 6 bases, with 11 bases between. The CDR3 runs 14 residues. This clone was counted only a few times. The antigen is not known. It was with 60 Vbeta and 13 Jbeta primers that the PCR ran. Using immunoSEQ multiplex PCR, the repertoire was profiled, and TCRdb retains in-frame clones only, with some absent. The sample shows about 98,000 clones, over 65% of them seen only once. The specimen was PBMCs. The J gene is TRBJ1-5, the V gene TRBV6-1, with D maybe TRBD1 (5 bases). This sequence originates from a man aged 40-50 years in good health and CMV-seronegative. The CDR3 region has the DNA TGTGCCAGCAGTGAAACCGGGGGGGGTCAGCCCCAGCATTTT. Its translation: CASSETGGGQPQHF.